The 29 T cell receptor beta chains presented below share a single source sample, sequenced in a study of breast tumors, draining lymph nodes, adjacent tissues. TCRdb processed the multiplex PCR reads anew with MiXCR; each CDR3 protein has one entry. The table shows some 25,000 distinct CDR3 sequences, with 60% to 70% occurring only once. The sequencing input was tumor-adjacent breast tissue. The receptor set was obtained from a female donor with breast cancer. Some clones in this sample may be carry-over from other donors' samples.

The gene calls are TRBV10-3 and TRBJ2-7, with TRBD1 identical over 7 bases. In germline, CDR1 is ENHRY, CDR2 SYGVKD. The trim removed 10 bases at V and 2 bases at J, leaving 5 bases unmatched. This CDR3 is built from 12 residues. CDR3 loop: CATGTAAYEQYF. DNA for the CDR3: TGTGCCACCGGGACAGCCGCCTACGAGCAGTACTTC.

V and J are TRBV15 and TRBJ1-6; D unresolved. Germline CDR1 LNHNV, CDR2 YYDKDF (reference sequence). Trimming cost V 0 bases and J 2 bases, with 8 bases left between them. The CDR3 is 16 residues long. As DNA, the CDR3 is TGTGCCACCAGCAGAGACGGACGGACCTATAATTCACCCCTCCACTTT. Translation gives CATSRDGRTYNSPLHF.

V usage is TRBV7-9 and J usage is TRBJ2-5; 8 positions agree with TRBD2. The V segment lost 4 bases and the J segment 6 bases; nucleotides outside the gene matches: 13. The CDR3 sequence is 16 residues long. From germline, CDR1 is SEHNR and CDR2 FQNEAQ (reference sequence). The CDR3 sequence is CASSSVPLRGRKTQYF. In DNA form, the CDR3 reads TGTGCCAGCAGCTCCGTCCCCCTCCGCGGGAGGAAGACCCAGTACTTC.

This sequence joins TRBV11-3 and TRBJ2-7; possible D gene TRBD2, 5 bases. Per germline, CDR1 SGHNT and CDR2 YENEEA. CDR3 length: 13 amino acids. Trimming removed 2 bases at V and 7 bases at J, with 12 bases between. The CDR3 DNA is TGTGCCAGCAGCTTATTCCCCCGAGGGGAGCAGTACTTC. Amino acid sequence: CASSLFPRGEQYF.

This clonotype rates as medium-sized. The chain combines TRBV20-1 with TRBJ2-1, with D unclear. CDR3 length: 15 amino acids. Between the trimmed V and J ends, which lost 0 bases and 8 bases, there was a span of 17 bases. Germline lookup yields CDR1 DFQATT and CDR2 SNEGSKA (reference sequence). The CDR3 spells CSARDPASEADEQFF. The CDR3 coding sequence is TGCAGTGCTAGAGATCCGGCATCCGAGGCGGATGAGCAGTTCTTC.

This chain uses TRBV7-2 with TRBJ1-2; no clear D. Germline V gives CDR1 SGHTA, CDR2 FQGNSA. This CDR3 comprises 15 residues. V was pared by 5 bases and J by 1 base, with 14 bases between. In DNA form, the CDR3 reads TGTGCCAGCAGCCCCCGGAGCGAGTATAACTATGGCTACACCTTC. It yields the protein CASSPRSEYNYGYTF.

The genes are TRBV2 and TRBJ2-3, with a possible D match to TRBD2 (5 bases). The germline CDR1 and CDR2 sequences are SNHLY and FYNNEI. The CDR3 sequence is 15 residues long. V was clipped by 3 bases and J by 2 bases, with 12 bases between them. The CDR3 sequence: CASSEVSVYTDTQYF. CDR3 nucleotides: TGTGCCAGCAGTGAGGTTAGCGTTTACACAGATACGCAGTATTTT.

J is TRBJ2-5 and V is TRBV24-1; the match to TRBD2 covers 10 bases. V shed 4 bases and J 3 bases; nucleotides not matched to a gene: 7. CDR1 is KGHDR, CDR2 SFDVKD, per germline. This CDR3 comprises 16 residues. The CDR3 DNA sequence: TGTGCCACCAGTGAAGCCAGCGGGAGGGTAAAAGAGACCCAGTACTTC. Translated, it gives CATSEASGRVKETQYF.

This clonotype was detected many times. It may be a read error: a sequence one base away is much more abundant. In nucleotides, the CDR3 is TGCGCCAGCAGTTCTGACTACTATGGCTACACCTTC. Translated, it gives CASSSDYYGYTF. The genes are TRBV10-2 and TRBJ1-2; no clear D. Germline-derived CDR1 and CDR2 are WSHSY and SAAADI. V lost 5 bases to trimming and J lost 3 bases, with 7 bases between them. The CDR3 covers 12 residues.

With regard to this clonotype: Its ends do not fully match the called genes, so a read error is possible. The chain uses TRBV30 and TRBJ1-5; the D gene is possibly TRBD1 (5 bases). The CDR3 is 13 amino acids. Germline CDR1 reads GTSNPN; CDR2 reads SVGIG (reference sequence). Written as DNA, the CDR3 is TGTGCACGGAGTGGCGGCAGGGATCAGCCCCAGCATTTC. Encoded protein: CARSGGRDQPQHF.

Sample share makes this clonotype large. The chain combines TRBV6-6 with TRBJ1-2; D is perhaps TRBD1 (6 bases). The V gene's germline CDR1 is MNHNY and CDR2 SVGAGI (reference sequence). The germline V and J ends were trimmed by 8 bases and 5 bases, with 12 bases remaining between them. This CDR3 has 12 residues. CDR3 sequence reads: CASGGLFYGYTF. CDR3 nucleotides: TGTGCCAGCGGGGGGCTCTTTTATGGCTACACCTTC.

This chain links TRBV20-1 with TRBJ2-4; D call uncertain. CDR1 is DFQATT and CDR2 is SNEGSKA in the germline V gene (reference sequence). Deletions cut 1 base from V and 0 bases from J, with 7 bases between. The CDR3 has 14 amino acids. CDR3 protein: CSARVDGAKNIQYF. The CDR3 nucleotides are TGCAGTGCTAGAGTAGACGGAGCCAAAAACATTCAGTACTTC.

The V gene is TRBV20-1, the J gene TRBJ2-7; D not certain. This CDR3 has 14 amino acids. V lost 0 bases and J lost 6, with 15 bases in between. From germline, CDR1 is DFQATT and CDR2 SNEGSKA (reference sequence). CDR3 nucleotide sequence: TGCAGTGCTAGAGAGCGGCTGGCGTCCGGCGAGCAGTACTTC. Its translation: CSARERLASGEQYF.

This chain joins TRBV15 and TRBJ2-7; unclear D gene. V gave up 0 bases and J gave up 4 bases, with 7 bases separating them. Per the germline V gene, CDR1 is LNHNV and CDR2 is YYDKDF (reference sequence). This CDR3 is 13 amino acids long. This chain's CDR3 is CATSRDLVYEQYF. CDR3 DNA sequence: TGTGCCACCAGCAGAGACCTAGTGTACGAGCAGTACTTC.

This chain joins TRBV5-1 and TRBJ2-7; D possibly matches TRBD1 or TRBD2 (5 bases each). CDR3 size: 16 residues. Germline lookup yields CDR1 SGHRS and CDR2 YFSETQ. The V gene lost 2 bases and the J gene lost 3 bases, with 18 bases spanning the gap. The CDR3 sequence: CASSFTGTERFYEQYF. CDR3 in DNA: TGCGCCAGCAGCTTCACCGGGACGGAGAGATTCTACGAGCAGTACTTC.

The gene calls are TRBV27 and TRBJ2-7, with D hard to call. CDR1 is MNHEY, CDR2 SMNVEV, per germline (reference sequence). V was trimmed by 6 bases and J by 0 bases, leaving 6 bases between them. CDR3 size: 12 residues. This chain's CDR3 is CASSASSYEQYF. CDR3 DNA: TGTGCCAGCAGCGCTAGCTCCTACGAGCAGTACTTC.

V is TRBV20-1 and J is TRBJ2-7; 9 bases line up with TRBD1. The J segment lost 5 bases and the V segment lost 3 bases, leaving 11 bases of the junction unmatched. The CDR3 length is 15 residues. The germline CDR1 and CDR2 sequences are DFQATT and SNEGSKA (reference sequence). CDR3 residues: CSARPGQGMPDEQYF. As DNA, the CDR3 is TGCAGTGCTAGGCCGGGACAGGGAATGCCGGACGAGCAGTACTTC.

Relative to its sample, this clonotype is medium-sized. CDR3 protein: CATTRGTGSSPLHF. DNA of the CDR3: TGTGCTACGACCAGGGGAACCGGGAGTTCACCCCTCCACTTT. The chain employs TRBV15 and TRBJ1-6, with TRBD1 as a possible D gene (6 bases). The CDR3 runs 14 residues. Germline V gives CDR1 LNHNV, CDR2 YYDKDF (reference sequence). Full variable domain (remainder filled in from reference TRBV15 and TRBJ1-6): DAMVIQNPRYQVTQFGKPVTLSCSQTLNHNVMYWYQQKSSQAPKLLFHYYDKDFNNEADTPDNFQSRRPNTSFCFLDIRSPGLGDTAMYLCATTRGTGSSPLHFGNGTRLTVT.

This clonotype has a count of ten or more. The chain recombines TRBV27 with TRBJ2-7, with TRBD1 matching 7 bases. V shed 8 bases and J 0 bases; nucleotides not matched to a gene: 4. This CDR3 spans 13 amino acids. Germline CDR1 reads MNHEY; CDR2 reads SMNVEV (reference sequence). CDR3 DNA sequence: TGTGCCAGCGCCGGGGACAGCTCCTACGAGCAGTACTTC. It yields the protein CASAGDSSYEQYF.

CDR3 residues: CASSRTVGEPYEQYF. CDR3 bases: TGTGCCAGTAGTCGGACAGTGGGGGAACCCTACGAGCAGTACTTC. The genes are TRBV19 and TRBJ2-7, with D tentatively TRBD1 (6 bases). The CDR3 contains 15 residues. From germline, CDR1 is LNHDA and CDR2 SQIVND (reference sequence). The germline V and J ends were trimmed by 5 bases and 2 bases, with 16 bases remaining between them.

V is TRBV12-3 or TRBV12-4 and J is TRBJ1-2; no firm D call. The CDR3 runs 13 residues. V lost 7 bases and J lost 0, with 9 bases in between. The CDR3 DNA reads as TGTGCCAGCACACCCGGGACTAACTATGGCTACACCTTC. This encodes CASTPGTNYGYTF.

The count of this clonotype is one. CDR3 residues: CATSRDRGLGGYTF. In DNA, the CDR3 is TGTGCCACCAGCAGAGATCGTGGACTCGGTGGCTACACCTTC. The chain combines TRBV15 with TRBJ1-2; D remains unclear. The length of the CDR3 is 14 residues. The V end lost 0 bases, the J end lost 7 bases, and 12 bases lay between the germline ends. Germline assignment: CDR1 LNHNV and CDR2 YYDKDF (reference sequence). The full variable domain, its missing parts supplied by reference TRBV15 and TRBJ1-2, is DAMVIQNPRYQVTQFGKPVTLSCSQTLNHNVMYWYQQKSSQAPKLLFHYYDKDFNNEADTPDNFQSRRPNTSFCFLDIRSPGLGDTAMYLCATSRDRGLGGYTFGSGTRLTVV.

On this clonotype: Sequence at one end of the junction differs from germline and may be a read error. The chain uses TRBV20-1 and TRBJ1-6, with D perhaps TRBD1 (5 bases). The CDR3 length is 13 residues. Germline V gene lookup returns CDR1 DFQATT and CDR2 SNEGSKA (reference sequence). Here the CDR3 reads CSAAKDSNSPFHF. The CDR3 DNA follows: TGCAGTGCTGCAAAAGACAGTAATTCACCCTTCCACTTT.

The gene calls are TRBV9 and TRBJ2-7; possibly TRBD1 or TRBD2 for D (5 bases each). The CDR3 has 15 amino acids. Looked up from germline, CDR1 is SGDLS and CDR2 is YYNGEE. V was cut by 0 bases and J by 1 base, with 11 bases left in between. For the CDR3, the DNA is TGTGCCAGCAGCGTAGGATCGGGACCGTCCTACGAGCAGTACTTC. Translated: CASSVGSGPSYEQYF.

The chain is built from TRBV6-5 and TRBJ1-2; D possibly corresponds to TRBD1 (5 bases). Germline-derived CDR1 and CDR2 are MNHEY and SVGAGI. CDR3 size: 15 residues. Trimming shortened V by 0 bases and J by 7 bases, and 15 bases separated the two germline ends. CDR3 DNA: TGTGCCAGCAGTTACTCTTCCCGTCAGGGTGCTGGCTACACCTTC. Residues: CASSYSSRQGAGYTF.

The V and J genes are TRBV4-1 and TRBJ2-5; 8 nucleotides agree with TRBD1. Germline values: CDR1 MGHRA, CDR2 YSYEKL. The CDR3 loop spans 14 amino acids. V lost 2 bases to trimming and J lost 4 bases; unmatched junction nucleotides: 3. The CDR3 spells CASSQKGTGETQYF. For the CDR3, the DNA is TGCGCCAGCAGCCAAAAGGGGACAGGAGAGACCCAGTACTTC.

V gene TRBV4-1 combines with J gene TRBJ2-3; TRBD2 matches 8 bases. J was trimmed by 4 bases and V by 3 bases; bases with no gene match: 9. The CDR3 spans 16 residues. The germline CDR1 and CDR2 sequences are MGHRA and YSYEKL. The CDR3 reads CASSQRVAGPSDTQYF. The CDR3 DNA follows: TGCGCCAGCAGCCAGAGGGTAGCGGGGCCATCAGATACGCAGTATTTT.

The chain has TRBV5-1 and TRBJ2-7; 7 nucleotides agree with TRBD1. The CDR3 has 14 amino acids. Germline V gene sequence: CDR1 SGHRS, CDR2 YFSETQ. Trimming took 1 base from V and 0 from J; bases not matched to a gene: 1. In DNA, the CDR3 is TGCGCCAGCAGCTTGCAGGGGGACTCCTACGAGCAGTACTTC. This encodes CASSLQGDSYEQYF.

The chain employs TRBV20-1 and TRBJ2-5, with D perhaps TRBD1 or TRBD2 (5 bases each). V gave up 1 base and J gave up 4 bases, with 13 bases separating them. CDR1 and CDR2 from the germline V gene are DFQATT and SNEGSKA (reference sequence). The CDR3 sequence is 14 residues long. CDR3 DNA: TGCAGTGCTAGAGCACGGGGTAGGGGAGAGACCCAGTACTTC. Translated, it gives CSARARGRGETQYF.